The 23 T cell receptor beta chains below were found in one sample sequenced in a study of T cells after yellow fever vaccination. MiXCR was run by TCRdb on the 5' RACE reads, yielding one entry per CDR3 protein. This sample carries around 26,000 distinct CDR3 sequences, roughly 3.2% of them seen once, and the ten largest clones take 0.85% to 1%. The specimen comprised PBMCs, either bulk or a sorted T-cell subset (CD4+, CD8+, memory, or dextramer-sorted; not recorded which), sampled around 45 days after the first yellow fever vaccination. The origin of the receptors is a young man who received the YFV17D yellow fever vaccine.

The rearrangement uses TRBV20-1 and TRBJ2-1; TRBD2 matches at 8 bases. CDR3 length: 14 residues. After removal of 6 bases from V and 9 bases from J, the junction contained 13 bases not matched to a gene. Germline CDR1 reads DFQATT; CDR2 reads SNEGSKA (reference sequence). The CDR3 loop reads CSAALAGPTGEQFF. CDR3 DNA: TGCAGTGCCGCTCTAGCGGGTCCGACGGGTGAGCAGTTCTTC.

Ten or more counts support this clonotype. The CDR3 region has the DNA TGTGCCAGCAGCTTGGAAAGGTACGGTGAAGCTTTCTTT. It encodes CASSLERYGEAFF. This sequence joins TRBV5-6 and TRBJ1-1; no firm D call. The V gene's germline CDR1 is SGHDT and CDR2 YYEEEE. V was pared by 0 bases and J by 7 bases, with 10 bases between. CDR3 length: 13 residues.

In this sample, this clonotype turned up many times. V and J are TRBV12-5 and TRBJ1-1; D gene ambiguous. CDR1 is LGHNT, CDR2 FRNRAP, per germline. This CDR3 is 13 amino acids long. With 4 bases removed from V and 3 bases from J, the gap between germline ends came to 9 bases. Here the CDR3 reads CASGSWSYTEAFF. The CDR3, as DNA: TGTGCTAGTGGTTCTTGGTCCTACACTGAAGCTTTCTTT.

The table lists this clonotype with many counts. This CDR3 is CASSLALAGVLNEQFF. The CDR3 DNA sequence: TGTGCCAGCAGCTTGGCTCTAGCGGGGGTTTTGAATGAGCAGTTCTTC. The chain couples TRBV5-4 to TRBJ2-1; 10 bases match TRBD2. The CDR3 runs to 16 residues. V was pared by 0 bases and J by 7 bases, with 7 bases of the junction left unmatched. Germline V gives CDR1 SGHNT, CDR2 YYREEE (reference sequence). The full variable domain, completed using reference TRBV5-4 and TRBJ2-1, is ETGVTQSPTHLIKTRGQQVTLRCSSQSGHNTVSWYQQALGQGPQFIFQYYREEENGRGNFPPRFSGLQFPNYSSELNVNALELDDSALYLCASSLALAGVLNEQFFGPGTRLTVL.

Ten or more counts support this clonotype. The CDR3: CASTFRAGAQETQYF. Written as DNA, the CDR3 is TGTGCCAGCACTTTTAGGGCAGGGGCCCAAGAGACCCAGTACTTC. The rearrangement links TRBV5-4 to TRBJ2-5, with D perhaps TRBD1 (6 bases). V lost 6 bases to trimming and J lost 1 base, with 16 bases between them. Germline CDR1 reads SGHNT; CDR2 reads YYREEE (reference sequence). The CDR3 runs 15 residues.

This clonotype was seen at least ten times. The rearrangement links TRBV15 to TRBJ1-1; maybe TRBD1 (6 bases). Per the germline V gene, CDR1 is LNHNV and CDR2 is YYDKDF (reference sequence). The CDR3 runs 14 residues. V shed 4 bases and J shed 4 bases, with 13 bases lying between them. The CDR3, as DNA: TGTGCCACCAGCAACCCAGGGGCGGTCACTGAAGCTTTCTTT. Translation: CATSNPGAVTEAFF.

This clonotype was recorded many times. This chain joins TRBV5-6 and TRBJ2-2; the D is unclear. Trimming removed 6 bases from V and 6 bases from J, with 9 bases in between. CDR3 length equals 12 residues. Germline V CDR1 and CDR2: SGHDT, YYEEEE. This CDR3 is CASTLWAGELFF. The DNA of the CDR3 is TGTGCCAGCACCCTGTGGGCCGGGGAGCTGTTTTTT.

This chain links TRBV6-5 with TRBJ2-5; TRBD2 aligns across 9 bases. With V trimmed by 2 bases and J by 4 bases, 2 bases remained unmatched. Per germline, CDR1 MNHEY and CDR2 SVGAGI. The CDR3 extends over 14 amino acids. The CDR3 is CASSYAGGGETQYF. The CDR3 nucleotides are TGTGCCAGCAGTTACGCGGGGGGGGGAGAGACCCAGTACTTC.

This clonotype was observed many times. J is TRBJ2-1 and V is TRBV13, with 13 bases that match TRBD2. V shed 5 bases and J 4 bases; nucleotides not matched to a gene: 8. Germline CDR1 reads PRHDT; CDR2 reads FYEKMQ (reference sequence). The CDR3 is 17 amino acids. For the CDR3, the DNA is TGTGCCAGCAGCAACCATTGGACTAGCGGGGGTTACAATGAGCAGTTCTTC. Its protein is CASSNHWTSGGYNEQFF.

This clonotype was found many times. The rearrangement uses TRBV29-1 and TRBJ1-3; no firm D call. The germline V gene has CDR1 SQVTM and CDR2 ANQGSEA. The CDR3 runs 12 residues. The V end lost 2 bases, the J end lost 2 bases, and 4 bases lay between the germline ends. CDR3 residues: CSVESTGNTIYF. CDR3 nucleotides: TGCAGCGTTGAATCGACTGGAAACACCATATATTTT.

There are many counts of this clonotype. CDR3 coding DNA: TGTGCCAGCAGCTTCGGACAGGGCTACACGAAAATAGCCAAAAACATTCAGTACTTC. It codes for CASSFGQGYTKIAKNIQYF. V and J are TRBV7-8 and TRBJ2-4; TRBD1 matches 8 bases. Trimming cost V 3 bases and J 0 bases; bases outside gene matches: 13. Germline CDR1 reads SGHVS; CDR2 reads FQNEAQ. The CDR3 runs to 19 residues.

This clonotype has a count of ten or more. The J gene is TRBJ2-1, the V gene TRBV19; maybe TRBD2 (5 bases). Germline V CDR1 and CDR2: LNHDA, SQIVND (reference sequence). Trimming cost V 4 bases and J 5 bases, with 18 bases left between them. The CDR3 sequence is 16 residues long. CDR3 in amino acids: CASSNSLKRKHNEQFF. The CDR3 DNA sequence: TGTGCCAGTAGTAATAGTCTAAAGCGGAAACACAATGAGCAGTTCTTC. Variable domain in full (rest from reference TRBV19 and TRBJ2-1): DGGITQSPKYLFRKEGQNVTLSCEQNLNHDAMYWYRQDPGQGLRLIYYSQIVNDFQKGDIAEGYSVSREKKESFPLTVTSAQKNPTAFYLCASSNSLKRKHNEQFFGPGTRLTVL.

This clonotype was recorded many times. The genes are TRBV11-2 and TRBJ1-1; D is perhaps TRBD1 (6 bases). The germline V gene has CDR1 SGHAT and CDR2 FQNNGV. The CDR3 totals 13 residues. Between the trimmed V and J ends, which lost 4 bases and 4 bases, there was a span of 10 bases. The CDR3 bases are TGTGCCAGCAGCTCAGGACAGACCACTGAAGCTTTCTTT. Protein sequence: CASSSGQTTEAFF.

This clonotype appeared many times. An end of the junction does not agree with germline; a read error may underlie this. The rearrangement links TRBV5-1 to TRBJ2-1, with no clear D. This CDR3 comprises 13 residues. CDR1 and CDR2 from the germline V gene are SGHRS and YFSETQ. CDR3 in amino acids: CASSYSSYNEQLF. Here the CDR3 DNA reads TGCGCCAGCAGCTATAGCTCCTACAATGAGCAGTTATTC.

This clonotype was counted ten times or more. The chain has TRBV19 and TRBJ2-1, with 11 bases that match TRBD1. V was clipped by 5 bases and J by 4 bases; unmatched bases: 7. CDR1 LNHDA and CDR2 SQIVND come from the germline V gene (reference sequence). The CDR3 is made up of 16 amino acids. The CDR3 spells CASSPRTGGVYNEQFF. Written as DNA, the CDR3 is TGTGCCAGTAGTCCTCGGACAGGGGGCGTATACAATGAGCAGTTCTTC.

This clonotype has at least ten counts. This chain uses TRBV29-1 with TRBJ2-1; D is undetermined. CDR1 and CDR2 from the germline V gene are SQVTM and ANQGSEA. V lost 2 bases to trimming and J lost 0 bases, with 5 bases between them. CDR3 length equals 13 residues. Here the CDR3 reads CSVEQSSYNEQFF. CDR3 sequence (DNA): TGCAGCGTTGAACAGAGCTCCTACAATGAGCAGTTCTTC.

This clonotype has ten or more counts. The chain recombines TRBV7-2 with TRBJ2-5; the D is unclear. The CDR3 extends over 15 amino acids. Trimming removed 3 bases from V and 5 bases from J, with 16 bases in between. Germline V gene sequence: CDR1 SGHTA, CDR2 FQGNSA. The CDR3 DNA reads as TGTGCCAGCAGCTTCGTGGGATTATCGGTCGAGACCCAGTACTTC. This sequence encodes CASSFVGLSVETQYF.

The CDR3 coding sequence is TGTGCCAGCAGCCAAGATTTGGTAGACTCCTACGAGCAGTACTTC. As protein: CASSQDLVDSYEQYF. The chain is built from TRBV4-2 and TRBJ2-7; D gene unclear. The V gene lost 0 bases and the J gene lost 0 bases, with 9 bases spanning the gap. Per germline, CDR1 LGHNA and CDR2 YNFKEQ. This CDR3 has 15 amino acids.

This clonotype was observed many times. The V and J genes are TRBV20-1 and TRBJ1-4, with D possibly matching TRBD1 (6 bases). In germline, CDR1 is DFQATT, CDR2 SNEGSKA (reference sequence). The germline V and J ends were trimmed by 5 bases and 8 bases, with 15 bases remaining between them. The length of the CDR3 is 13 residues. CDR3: CSAGGGGYEKLFF. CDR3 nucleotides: TGCAGTGCTGGGGGCGGCGGTTACGAAAAACTGTTTTTT.

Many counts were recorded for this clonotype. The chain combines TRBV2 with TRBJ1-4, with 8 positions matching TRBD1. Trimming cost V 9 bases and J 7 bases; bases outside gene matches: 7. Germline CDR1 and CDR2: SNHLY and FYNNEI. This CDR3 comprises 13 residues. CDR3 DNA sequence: TGTGCCAGTGGAGGGCAGGGGGCTGAAAAACTGTTTTTT. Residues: CASGGQGAEKLFF.

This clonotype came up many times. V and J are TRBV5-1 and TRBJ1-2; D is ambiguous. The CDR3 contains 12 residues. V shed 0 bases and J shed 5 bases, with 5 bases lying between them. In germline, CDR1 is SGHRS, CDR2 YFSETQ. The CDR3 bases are TGCGCCAGCAGCTTGGAAGAGTATGGCTACACCTTC. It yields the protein CASSLEEYGYTF.

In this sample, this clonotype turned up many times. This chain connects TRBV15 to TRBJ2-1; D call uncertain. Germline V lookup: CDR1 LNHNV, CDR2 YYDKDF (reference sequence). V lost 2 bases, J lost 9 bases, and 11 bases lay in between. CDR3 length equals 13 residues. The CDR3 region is CATSRWAAGEQFF. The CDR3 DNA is TGTGCCACCAGCAGATGGGCCGCCGGTGAGCAGTTCTTC.

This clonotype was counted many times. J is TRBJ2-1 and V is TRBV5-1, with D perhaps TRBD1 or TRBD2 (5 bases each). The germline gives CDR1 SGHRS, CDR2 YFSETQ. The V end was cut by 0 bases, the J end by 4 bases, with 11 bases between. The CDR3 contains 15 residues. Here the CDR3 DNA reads TGCGCCAGCAGCTTGGGACCCGGGGCGTACAATGAGCAGTTCTTC. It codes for CASSLGPGAYNEQFF.